The clone carrying this TCR beta chain was found a few times. Time point here: sample taken at primary tumor resection. The input material, whole RNA from tumor, nontumor lung or frozen PBMC, was sequenced unsorted. The donors, fewer than 90 patients with untreated early-stage non-small cell lung cancer, provided the samples. The source of the sample is a study of spatial heterogeneity in lung cancer. As for the study in general: Detected beta-chain sequences consistently exceeded alpha-chain sequences. More than eight raw reads, on average, carried each unique TCR and UMI combination.

TCRdb itself ran the 5' RACE reads through MiXCR, one entry per CDR3 protein. This sample has roughly 91,000 distinct CDR3 sequences, with under 25% found just once. This clonotype was obtained from a male donor with early-stage non-small cell lung cancer. This specimen was PBMCs, taken at surgery.

This chain's CDR3 is CASRVGAPNTGELFF. CDR3 bases: TGCGCCAGCAGGGTTGGGGCACCGAACACCGGGGAGCTGTTTTTT. The chain combines TRBV5-1 with TRBJ2-2; a possible D gene is TRBD1 (5 bases). The CDR3 has 15 amino acids. Germline assignment: CDR1 SGHRS and CDR2 YFSETQ. Trimming took 5 bases from V and 0 from J, leaving 11 bases between them.